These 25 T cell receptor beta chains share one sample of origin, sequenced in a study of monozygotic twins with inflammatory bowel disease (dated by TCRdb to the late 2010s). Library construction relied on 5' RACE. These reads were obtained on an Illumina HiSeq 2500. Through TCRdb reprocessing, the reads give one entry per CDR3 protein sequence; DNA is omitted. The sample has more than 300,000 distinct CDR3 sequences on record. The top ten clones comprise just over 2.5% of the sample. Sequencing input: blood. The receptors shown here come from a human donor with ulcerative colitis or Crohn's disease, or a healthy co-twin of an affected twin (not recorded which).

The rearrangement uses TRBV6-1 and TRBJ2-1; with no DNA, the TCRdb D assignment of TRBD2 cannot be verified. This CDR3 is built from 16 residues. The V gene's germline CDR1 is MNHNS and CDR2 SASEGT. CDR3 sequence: CASSRTSGGPYNEQFF.

This chain's CDR3 is CASSVVRDSVYGYTF. The chain joins TRBV9 to TRBJ1-2; TCRdb's D gene call, TRBD1, goes unchecked for lack of DNA. Germline CDR1 is SGDLS and CDR2 is YYNGEE. The CDR3 extends over 15 amino acids.

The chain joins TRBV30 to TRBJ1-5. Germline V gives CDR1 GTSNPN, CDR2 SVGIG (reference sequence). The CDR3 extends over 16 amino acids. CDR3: CAWSNRAEYQYQPQHF.

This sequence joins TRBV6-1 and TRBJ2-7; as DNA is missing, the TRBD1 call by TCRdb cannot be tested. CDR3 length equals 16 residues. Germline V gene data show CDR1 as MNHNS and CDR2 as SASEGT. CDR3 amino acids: CASSEGRDRASYEQYF.

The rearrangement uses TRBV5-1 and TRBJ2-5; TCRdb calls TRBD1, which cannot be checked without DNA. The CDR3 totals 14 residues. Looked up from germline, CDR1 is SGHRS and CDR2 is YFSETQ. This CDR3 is CASSGGRNQETQYF.

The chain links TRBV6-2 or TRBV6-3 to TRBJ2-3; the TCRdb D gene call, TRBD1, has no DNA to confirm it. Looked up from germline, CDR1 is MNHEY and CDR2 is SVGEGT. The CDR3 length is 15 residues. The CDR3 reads CASSPSVLQGDTQYF.

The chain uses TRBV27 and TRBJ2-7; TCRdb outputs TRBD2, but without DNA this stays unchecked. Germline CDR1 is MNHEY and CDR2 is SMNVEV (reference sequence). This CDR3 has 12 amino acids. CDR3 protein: CASSPRQGQQYF.

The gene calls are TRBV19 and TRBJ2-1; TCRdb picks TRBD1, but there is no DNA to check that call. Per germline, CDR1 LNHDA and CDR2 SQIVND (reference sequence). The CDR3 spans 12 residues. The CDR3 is CASSFGPGQQFF. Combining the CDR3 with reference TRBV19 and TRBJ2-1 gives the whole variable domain DGGITQSPKYLFRKEGQNVTLSCEQNLNHDAMYWYRQDPGQGLRLIYYSQIVNDFQKGDIAEGYSVSREKKESFPLTVTSAQKNPTAFYLCASSFGPGQQFFGPGTRLTVL.

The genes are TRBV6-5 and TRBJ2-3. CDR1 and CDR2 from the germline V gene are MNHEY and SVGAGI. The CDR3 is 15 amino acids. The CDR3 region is CASSYLGDATDTQYF.

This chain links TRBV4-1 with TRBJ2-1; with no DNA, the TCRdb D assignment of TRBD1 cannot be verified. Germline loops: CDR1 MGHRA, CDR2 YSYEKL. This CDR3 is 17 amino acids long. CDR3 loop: CASSQVVTGVSYNEQFF.

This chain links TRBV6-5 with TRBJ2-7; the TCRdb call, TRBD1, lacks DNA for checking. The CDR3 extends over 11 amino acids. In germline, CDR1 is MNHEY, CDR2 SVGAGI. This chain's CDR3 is CASRDQQGWHF.

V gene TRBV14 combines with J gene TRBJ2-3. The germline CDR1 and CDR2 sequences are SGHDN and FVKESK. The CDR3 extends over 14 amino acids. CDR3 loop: CASSQETSGDTQYF.

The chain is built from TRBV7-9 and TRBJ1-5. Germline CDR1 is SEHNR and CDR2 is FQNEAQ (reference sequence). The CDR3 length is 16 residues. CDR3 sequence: CASSLGSGRPNQPQHF.

CDR3 protein: CSAIPGGSYEQYF. The rearrangement joins TRBV20-1 to TRBJ2-7. The CDR3 has 13 amino acids. Per germline, CDR1 DFQATT and CDR2 SNEGSKA (reference sequence).

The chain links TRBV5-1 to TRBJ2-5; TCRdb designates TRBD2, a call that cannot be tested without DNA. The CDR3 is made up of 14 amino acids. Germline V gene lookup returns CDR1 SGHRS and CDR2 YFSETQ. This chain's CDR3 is CASSFLGSQETQYF. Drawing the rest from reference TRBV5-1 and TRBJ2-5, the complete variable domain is KAGVTQTPRYLIKTRGQQVTLSCSPISGHRSVSWYQQTPGQGLQFLFEYFSETQRNKGNFPGRFSGRQFSNSRSEMNVSTLELGDSALYLCASSFLGSQETQYFGPGTRLLVL.

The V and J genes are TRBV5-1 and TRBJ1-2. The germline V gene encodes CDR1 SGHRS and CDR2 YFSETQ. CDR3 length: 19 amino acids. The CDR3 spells CASSLAGQTGGIPNYGYTF.

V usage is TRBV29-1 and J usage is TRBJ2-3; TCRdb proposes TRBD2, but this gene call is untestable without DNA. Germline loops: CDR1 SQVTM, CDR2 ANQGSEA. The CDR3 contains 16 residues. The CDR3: CSVDGLSGGSTDTQYF.

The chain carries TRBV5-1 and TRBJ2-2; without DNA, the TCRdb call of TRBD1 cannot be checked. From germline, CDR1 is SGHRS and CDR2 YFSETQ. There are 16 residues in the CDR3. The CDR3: CASSAPTGVKTGELFF.

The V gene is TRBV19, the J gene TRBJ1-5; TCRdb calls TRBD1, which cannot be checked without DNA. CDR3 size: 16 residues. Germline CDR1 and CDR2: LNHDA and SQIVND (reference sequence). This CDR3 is CASSPGTGRSNQPQHF.

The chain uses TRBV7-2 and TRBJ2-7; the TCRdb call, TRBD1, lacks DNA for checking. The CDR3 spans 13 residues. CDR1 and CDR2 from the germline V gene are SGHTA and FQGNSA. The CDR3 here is CASSWGRSYEQYF.

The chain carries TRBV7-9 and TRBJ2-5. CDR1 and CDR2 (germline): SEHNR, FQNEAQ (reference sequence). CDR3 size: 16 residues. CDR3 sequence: CASSPTATLWRETQYF. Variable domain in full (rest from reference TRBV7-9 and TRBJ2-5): DTGVSQNPRHKITKRGQNVTFRCDPISEHNRLYWYRQTLGQGPEFLTYFQNEAQLEKSRLLSDRFSAERPKGSFSTLEIQRTEQGDSAMYLCASSPTATLWRETQYFGPGTRLLVL.

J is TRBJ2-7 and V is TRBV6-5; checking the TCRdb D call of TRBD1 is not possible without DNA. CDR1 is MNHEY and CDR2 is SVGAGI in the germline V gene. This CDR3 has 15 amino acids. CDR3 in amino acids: CASSYSGQSSYEQYF.

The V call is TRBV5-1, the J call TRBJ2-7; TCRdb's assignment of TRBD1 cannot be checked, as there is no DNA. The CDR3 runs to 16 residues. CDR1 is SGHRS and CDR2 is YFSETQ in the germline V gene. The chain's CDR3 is CASSLGDRWEEYEQYF. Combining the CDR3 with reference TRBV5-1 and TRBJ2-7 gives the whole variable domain KAGVTQTPRYLIKTRGQQVTLSCSPISGHRSVSWYQQTPGQGLQFLFEYFSETQRNKGNFPGRFSGRQFSNSRSEMNVSTLELGDSALYLCASSLGDRWEEYEQYFGPGTRLTVT.

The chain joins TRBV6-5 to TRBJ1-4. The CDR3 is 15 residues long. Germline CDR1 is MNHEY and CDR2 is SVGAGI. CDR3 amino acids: CASSYSGVSNEKLFF.

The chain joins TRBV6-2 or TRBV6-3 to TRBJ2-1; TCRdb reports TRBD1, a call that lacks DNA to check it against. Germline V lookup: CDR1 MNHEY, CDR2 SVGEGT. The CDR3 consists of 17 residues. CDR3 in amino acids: CASSYERGQGDYNEQFF.